Presented here are 17 T cell receptor beta chains from one specimen sequenced in a study of T cell changes during pregnancy in multiple sclerosis. This table comes from immunoSEQ multiplex PCR, and its TCRdb copy is limited to in-frame clones, with some not included. The table shows under 40,000 clones, with about nine tenths occurring only once. This specimen consisted of CD8+ T cells from peripheral blood mononuclear cells, obtained before pregnancy. These receptors were obtained from a female donor with multiple sclerosis, enrolled in a pregnancy study.

The chain uses TRBV27 and TRBJ2-5, with TRBD2 matching over 7 bases. The CDR3 spans 14 residues. Germline assignment: CDR1 MNHEY and CDR2 SMNVEV (reference sequence). The trim removed 2 bases at V and 2 bases at J, leaving 2 bases unmatched. The CDR3 region has the DNA TGTGCCAGCAGTTTAGTGCGGGGGCAAGAGACCCAGTACTTC. Translated, it gives CASSLVRGQETQYF.

The chain combines TRBV2 with TRBJ2-4; 8 nucleotides match TRBD2. The CDR3 extends over 19 amino acids. The germline gives CDR1 SNHLY, CDR2 FYNNEI. Unmatched junction bases numbered 14, after V lost 4 bases and J lost 0 bases. The CDR3 reads CASSGGAAGEVLAKNIQYF. The CDR3 nucleotides are TGTGCCAGCAGTGGAGGGGCAGCGGGGGAAGTACTAGCCAAAAACATTCAGTACTTC.

V is TRBV2 and J is TRBJ2-1, with TRBD1 matching 8 bases. This CDR3 contains 14 residues. Germline trimming cut 11 bases from V and 5 bases from J; bases unmatched to any gene: 11. The germline CDR1 and CDR2 sequences are SNHLY and FYNNEI. The DNA of the CDR3 is TGTGCCTCCCCCTCAGGGGGCATAGACAATGAGCAGTTCTTC. The encoded protein is CASPSGGIDNEQFF.

The J gene is TRBJ2-1, the V gene TRBV7-9; 9 nucleotides match TRBD2. The CDR3 is made up of 16 amino acids. Germline CDR1 is SEHNR and CDR2 is FQNEAQ (reference sequence). The junction had 12 bases not matched to a gene; V was cut back by 5 bases and J by 7 bases. The CDR3 region is CASSPIAGARGNEQFF. The CDR3 DNA reads TGTGCCAGCAGCCCCATAGCGGGAGCAAGGGGGAATGAGCAGTTCTTC.

The genes are TRBV6-5 and TRBJ2-5; no definite D call. Germline CDR1 and CDR2: MNHEY and SVGAGI. This CDR3 contains 15 residues. Trimming stripped 0 bases from V and 2 bases from J, with 10 bases between. The CDR3 spells CASSYSGLKQETQYF. CDR3 in DNA: TGTGCCAGCAGTTACTCGGGCCTGAAACAAGAGACCCAGTACTTC.

This clone was picked up one time. The rearrangement uses TRBV4-1 and TRBJ2-7; 9 nucleotides align to TRBD1. The CDR3 extends over 14 amino acids. Losses at the gene ends were 4 bases for V and 2 bases for J; bases not matched to a gene: 3. Germline V CDR1 and CDR2: MGHRA, YSYEKL. The CDR3 protein is CASSLGQGTYEQYF. CDR3 nucleotide sequence: TGCGCCAGCAGCCTAGGACAGGGGACCTACGAGCAGTACTTC.

The V gene is TRBV30, the J gene TRBJ2-6; D gene ambiguous. This CDR3 is 14 amino acids long. Germline V lookup: CDR1 GTSNPN, CDR2 SVGIG (reference sequence). V lost 2 bases and J lost 0, with 5 bases in between. CDR3 region: CAWSPNSGANVLTF. Here the CDR3 DNA reads TGTGCCTGGAGTCCCAACTCTGGGGCCAACGTCCTGACTTTC.

The rearrangement uses TRBV2 and TRBJ2-1; D is perhaps TRBD2 (5 bases). CDR1 and CDR2 (germline): SNHLY, FYNNEI. CDR3 length equals 14 residues. V lost 7 bases and J lost 5, with 15 bases in between. CDR3 in DNA: TGTGCCAGCATTCCACTAGGCTGGGACAATGAGCAGTTCTTC. Protein: CASIPLGWDNEQFF.

V usage is TRBV7-3 and J usage is TRBJ2-1; a possible D gene is TRBD2 (5 bases). V was cut by 5 bases and J by 9 bases, with 17 bases left in between. The germline CDR1 and CDR2 sequences are SGHTA and FQGTGA. The CDR3 has 14 residues. The DNA for the CDR3 is TGTGCCAGCAGCCCCAGGACTCACGCGGGTGAGCAGTTCTTC. Its translation is CASSPRTHAGEQFF.

The chain has TRBV6-4 and TRBJ2-5, with TRBD2 as a possible D gene (5 bases). The CDR3 covers 15 residues. V was shortened by 3 bases and J by 4 bases, with 15 bases between the two germline ends. In germline, CDR1 is MRHNA, CDR2 SNTAGT. DNA for the CDR3: TGTGCCAGCAGTGAAAATAGCGAAGGAGGAGAGACCCAGTACTTC. The encoded protein is CASSENSEGGETQYF.

The rearrangement links TRBV9 to TRBJ1-2; TRBD1 might be the D (6 bases). Germline values: CDR1 SGDLS, CDR2 YYNGEE. V shed 3 bases and J shed 7 bases, with 13 bases lying between them. This CDR3 has 13 residues. The CDR3 reads CASSGLGGGGYTF. In DNA, the CDR3 is TGTGCCAGCAGCGGTTTAGGGGGTGGTGGCTACACCTTC.

Here the CDR3 reads CASSVPGNVHGYTF. The CDR3 DNA follows: TGTGCCAGCAGCGTACCCGGGAATGTTCATGGCTACACCTTC. V usage is TRBV9 and J usage is TRBJ1-2; D is unresolved. The CDR3 runs 14 residues. V lost 1 base, J lost 6 bases, and 13 bases lay in between. From germline, CDR1 is SGDLS and CDR2 YYNGEE.

CDR3 sequence reads: CASSPPRSGGAYEQYF. The DNA for the CDR3 is TGTGCCAGCAGCCCCCCGAGAAGCGGGGGGGCCTACGAGCAGTACTTC. The chain is built from TRBV13 and TRBJ2-7, with 10 nucleotides matching TRBD2. CDR1 and CDR2 (germline): PRHDT, FYEKMQ (reference sequence). V dropped 5 bases and J dropped 2; count of bases not matched to a gene: 9. This CDR3 is built from 16 residues. Full variable domain (remainder filled in from reference TRBV13 and TRBJ2-7): AAGVIQSPRHLIKEKRETATLKCYPIPRHDTVYWYQQGPGQDPQFLISFYEKMQSDKGSIPDRFSAQQFSDYHSELNMSSLELGDSALYFCASSPPRSGGAYEQYFGPGTRLTVT.

The chain has TRBV6-1 and TRBJ1-2, with D tentatively TRBD1 (5 bases). The V gene lost 5 bases and the J gene lost 8 bases, with 15 bases spanning the gap. Germline-derived CDR1 and CDR2 are MNHNS and SASEGT. There are 13 residues in the CDR3. The CDR3 DNA sequence: TGTGCCAGCAGTCCCCGGGACTCCCCAGGCTACACCTTC. Its protein is CASSPRDSPGYTF.

This chain links TRBV7-9 with TRBJ2-7, with 10 bases identical to TRBD1. The CDR3 length is 15 residues. Looked up from germline, CDR1 is SEHNR and CDR2 is FQNEAQ (reference sequence). The V segment lost 5 bases and the J segment 3 bases; nucleotides outside the gene matches: 7. CDR3 bases: TGTGCCAGCAGCCCCCGGGACAGGGGTCTCTACGAGCAGTACTTC. Its translation: CASSPRDRGLYEQYF.

This chain uses TRBV18 with TRBJ2-7, with a weak D call TRBD1 (6 bases). This CDR3 region has 14 residues. V was shortened by 1 base and J by 4 bases, with 11 bases between the two germline ends. Germline V lookup: CDR1 KGHSH, CDR2 LQKENI. The CDR3 nucleotides are TGTGCCAGCTCACCACAGGACAGTATTTACGAGCAGTACTTC. Protein product: CASSPQDSIYEQYF. The variable domain in full, with the rest retrieved from reference TRBV18 and TRBJ2-7, is NAGVMQNPRHLVRRRGQEARLRCSPMKGHSHVYWYRQLPEEGLKFMVYLQKENIIDESGMPKERFSAEFPKEGPSILRIQQVVRGDSAAYFCASSPQDSIYEQYFGPGTRLTVT.

Judged by abundance, this clone is medium-sized. This CDR3 is CASSAYSTRDREDEKLFF. The DNA for the CDR3 is TGTGCCAGCAGTGCCTATTCTACCCGGGACAGGGAGGATGAAAAACTGTTTTTT. V is TRBV2 and J is TRBJ1-4; TRBD1 matches at 9 bases. The germline V gene has CDR1 SNHLY and CDR2 FYNNEI. Losses at the gene ends were 4 bases for V and 6 bases for J; bases not matched to a gene: 15. The CDR3 runs 18 residues.